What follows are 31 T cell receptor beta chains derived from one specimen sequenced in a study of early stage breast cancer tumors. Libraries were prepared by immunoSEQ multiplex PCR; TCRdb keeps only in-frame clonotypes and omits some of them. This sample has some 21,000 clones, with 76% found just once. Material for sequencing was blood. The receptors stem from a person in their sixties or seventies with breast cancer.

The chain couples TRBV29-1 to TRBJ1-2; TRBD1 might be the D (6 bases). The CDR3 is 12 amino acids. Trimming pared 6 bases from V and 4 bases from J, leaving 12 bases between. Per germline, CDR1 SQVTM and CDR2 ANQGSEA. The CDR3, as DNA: TGCAGCGTAACCGGGACATCCTATGGCTACACCTTC. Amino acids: CSVTGTSYGYTF.

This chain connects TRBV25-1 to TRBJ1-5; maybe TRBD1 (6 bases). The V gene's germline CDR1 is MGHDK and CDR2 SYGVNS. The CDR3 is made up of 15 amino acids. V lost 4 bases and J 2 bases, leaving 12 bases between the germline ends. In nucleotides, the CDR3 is TGTGCCAGCAGTGCGCGGGGGGCCGGCAATCAGCCCCAGCATTTT. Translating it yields CASSARGAGNQPQHF.

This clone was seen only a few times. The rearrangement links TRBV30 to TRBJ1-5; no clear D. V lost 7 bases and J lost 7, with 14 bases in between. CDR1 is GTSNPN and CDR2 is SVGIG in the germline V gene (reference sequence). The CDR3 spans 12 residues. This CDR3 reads CALGGLGQPQHF. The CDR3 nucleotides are TGTGCCTTGGGAGGGTTAGGGCAGCCCCAGCATTTT.

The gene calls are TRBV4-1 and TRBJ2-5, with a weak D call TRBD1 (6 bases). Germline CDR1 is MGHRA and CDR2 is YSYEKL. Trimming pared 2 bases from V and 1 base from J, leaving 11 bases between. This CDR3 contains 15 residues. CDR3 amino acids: CASSQYQGLQETQYF. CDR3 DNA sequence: TGCGCCAGCAGCCAATACCAGGGGCTCCAAGAGACCCAGTACTTC.

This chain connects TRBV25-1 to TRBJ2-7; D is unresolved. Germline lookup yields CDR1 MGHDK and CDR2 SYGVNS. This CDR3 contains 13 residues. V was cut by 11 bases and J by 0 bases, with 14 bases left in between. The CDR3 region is CAAAGWVSYEQYF. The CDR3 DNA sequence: TGTGCCGCCGCCGGGTGGGTCTCCTACGAGCAGTACTTC.

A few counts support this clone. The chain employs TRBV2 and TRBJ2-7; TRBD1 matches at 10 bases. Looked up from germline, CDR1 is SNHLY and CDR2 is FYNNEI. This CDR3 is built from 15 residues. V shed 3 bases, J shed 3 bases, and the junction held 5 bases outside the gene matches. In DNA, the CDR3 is TGTGCCAGCAGTGATCGGGGGACAGGGGACTACGAGCAGTACTTC. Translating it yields CASSDRGTGDYEQYF.

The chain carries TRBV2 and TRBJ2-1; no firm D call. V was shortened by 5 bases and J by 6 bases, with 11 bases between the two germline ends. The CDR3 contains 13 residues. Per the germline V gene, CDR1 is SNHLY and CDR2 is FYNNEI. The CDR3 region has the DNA TGTGCCAGCAGTCCTTACTTGGGCAATGAGCAGTTCTTC. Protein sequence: CASSPYLGNEQFF.

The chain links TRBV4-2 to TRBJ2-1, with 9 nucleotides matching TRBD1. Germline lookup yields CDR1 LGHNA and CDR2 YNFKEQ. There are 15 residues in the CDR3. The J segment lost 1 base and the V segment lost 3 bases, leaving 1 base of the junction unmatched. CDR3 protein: CASSHGTGSYNEQFF. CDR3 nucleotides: TGTGCCAGCAGCCATGGGACAGGGTCCTACAATGAGCAGTTCTTC.

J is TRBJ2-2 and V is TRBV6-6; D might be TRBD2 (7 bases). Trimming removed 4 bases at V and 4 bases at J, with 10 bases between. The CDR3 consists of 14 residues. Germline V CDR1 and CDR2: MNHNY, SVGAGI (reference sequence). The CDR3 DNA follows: TGTGCCAGCAGTTTGGGGGGGCCCACCGGGGAGCTGTTTTTT. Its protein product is CASSLGGPTGELFF.

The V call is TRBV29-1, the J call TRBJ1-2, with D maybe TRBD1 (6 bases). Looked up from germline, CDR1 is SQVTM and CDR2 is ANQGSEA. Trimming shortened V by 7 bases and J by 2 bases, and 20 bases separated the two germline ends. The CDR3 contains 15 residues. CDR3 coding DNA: TGCAGCGCAAAGCGTGGGGGGGCCTCCAACTATGGCTACACCTTC. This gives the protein CSAKRGGASNYGYTF.

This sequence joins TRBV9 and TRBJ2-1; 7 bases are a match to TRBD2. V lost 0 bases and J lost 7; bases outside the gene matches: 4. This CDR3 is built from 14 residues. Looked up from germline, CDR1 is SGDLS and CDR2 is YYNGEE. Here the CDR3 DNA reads TGTGCCAGCAGCGTAGCCACTAGCGCAAATGAGCAGTTCTTC. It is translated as CASSVATSANEQFF.

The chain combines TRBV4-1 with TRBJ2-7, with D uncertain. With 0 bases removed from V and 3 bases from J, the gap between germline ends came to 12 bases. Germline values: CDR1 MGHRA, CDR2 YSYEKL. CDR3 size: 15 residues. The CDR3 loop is CASSQETLVLYEQYF. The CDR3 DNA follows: TGCGCCAGCAGCCAAGAAACTCTAGTTCTCTACGAGCAGTACTTC.

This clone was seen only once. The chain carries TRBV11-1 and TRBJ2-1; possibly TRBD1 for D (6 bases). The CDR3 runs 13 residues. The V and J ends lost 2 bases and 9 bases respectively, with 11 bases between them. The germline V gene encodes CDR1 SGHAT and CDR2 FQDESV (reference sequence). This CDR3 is CASSLRTAAEQFF. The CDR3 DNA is TGTGCCAGCAGCTTACGGACAGCCGCTGAGCAGTTCTTC.

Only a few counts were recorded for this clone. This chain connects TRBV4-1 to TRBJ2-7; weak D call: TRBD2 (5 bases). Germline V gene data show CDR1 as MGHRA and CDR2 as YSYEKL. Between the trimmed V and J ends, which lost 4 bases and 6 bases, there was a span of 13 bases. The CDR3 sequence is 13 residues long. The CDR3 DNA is TGCGCCAGCAGCCGGGCCGTTGGACTCGAGCAGTACTTC. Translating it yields CASSRAVGLEQYF.

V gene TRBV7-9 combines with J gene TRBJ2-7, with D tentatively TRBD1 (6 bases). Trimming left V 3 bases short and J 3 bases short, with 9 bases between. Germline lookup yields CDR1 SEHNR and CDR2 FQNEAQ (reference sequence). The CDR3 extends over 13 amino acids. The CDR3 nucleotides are TGTGCCAGCAGCTTGACAGGTTACTACGAGCAGTACTTC. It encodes CASSLTGYYEQYF. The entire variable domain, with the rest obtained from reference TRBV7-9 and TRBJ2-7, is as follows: DTGVSQNPRHKITKRGQNVTFRCDPISEHNRLYWYRQTLGQGPEFLTYFQNEAQLEKSRLLSDRFSAERPKGSFSTLEIQRTEQGDSAMYLCASSLTGYYEQYFGPGTRLTVT.

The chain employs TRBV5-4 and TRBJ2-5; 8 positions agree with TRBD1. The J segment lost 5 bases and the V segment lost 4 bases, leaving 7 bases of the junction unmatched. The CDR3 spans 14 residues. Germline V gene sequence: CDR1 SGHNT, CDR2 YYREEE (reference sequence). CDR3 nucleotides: TGTGCCAGCAGCCTGACAGGGGAATGGGAGACCCAGTACTTC. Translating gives CASSLTGEWETQYF.

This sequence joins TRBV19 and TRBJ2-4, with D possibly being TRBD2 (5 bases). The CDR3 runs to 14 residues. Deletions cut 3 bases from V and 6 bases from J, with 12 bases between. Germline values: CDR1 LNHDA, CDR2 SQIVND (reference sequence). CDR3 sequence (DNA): TGTGCCAGTAGTATTAACGACGCGGGAAACATTCAGTACTTC. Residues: CASSINDAGNIQYF.

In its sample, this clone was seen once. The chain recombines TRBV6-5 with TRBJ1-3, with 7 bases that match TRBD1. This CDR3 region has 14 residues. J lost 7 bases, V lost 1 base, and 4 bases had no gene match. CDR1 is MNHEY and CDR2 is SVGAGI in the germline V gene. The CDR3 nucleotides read TGTGCCAGCAGTTACTGGACAGGATCCAACACCATATATTTT. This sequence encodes CASSYWTGSNTIYF.

The CDR3 DNA is TGTGCCAGCAGTTGGGAGCGGGGGGGCGGGGAGCTGTTTTTT. It specifies CASSWERGGGELFF. J is TRBJ2-2 and V is TRBV2; 10 positions agree with TRBD2. J lost 7 bases, V lost 5 bases, and 4 bases had no gene match. In germline, CDR1 is SNHLY, CDR2 FYNNEI. This CDR3 has 14 amino acids.

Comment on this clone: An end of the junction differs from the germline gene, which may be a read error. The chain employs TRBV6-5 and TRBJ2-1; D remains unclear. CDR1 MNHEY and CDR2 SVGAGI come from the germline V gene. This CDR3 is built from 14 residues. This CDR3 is CASSDSNSDNEQFF. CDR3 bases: TGTGCCAGCAGTGACTCAAACTCGGACAATGAGCAGTTCTTC.

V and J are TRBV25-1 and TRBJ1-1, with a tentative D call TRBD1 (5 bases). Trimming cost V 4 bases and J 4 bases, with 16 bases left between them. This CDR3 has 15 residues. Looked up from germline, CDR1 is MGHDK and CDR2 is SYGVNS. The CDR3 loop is CASSGLWGRGTEAFF. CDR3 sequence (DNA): TGTGCCAGCAGTGGGCTATGGGGCCGCGGCACTGAAGCTTTCTTT.

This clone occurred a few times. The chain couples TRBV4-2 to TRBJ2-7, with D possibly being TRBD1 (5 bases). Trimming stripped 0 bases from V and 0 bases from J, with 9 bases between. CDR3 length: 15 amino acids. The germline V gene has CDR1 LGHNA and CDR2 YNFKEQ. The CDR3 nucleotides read TGTGCCAGCAGCCAAGATACCAGGGCCTCCTACGAGCAGTACTTC. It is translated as CASSQDTRASYEQYF.

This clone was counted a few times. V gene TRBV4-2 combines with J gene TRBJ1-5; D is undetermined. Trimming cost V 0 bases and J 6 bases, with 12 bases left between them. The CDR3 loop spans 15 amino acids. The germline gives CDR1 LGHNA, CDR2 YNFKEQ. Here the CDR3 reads CASSQEGQSGQPQHF. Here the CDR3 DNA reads TGTGCCAGCAGCCAAGAGGGTCAATCAGGTCAGCCCCAGCATTTT.

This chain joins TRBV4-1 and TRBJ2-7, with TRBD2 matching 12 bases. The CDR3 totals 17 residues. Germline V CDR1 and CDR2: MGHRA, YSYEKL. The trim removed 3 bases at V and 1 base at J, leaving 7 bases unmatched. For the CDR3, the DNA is TGCGCCAGCAGCCATTATGGGACTAGCGGGCCTTCCTACGAGCAGTACTTC. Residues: CASSHYGTSGPSYEQYF.

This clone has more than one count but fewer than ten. The CDR3 loop is CASSLGDINYGYTF. CDR3 DNA: TGTGCCAGCAGTTTAGGGGACATTAACTATGGCTACACCTTC. The chain uses TRBV28 and TRBJ1-2; possibly TRBD1 for D (6 bases). V shed 2 bases and J shed 1 base, with 8 bases lying between them. Germline V gives CDR1 MDHEN, CDR2 SYDVKM. This CDR3 comprises 14 residues.

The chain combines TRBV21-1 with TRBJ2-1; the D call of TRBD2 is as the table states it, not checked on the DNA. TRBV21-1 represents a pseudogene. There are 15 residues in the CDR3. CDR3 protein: CASSKSSGGNNEQFF. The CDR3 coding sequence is TGTGCCAGCAGCAAATCGAGCGGGGGGAACAATGAGCAGTTCTTC.

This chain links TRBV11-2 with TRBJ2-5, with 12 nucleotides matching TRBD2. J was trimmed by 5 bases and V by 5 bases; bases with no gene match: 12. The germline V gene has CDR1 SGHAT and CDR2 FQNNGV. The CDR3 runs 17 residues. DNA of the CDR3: TGTGCCAGCAGCCCGCCTCTAGCGGGGGGGCCCCGGGAGACCCAGTACTTC. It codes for CASSPPLAGGPRETQYF.

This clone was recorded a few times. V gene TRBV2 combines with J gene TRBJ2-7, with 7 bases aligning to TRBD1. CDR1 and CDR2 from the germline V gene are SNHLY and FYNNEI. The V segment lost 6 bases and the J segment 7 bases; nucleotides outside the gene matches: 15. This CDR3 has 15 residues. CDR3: CASSLYRDSFGEQYF. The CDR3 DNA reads TGTGCCAGCAGCTTGTACCGGGACAGTTTTGGGGAGCAGTACTTC.

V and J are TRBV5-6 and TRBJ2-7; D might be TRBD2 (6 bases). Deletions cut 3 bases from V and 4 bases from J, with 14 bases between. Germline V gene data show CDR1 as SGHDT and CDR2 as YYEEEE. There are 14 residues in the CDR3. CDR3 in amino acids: CASSSTGRLYEQYF. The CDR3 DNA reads TGTGCCAGCAGCTCAACGGGGAGGTTATACGAGCAGTACTTC.

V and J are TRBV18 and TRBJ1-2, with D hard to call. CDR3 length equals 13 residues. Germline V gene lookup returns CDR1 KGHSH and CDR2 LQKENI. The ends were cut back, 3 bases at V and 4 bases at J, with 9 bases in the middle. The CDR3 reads CASSPDAAYGYTF. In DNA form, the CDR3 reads TGTGCCAGCTCACCTGACGCGGCCTATGGCTACACCTTC.

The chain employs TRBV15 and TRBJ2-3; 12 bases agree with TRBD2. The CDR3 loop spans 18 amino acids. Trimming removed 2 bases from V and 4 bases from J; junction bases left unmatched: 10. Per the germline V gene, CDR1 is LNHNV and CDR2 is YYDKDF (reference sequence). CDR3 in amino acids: CATSRSRTSGKGPDTQYF. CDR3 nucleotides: TGTGCCACCAGCAGAAGCCGGACTAGCGGGAAGGGCCCAGATACGCAGTATTTT.